These 5 T cell receptor beta chains were all obtained from the same sample, sequenced in a study of T cell repertoires in cytomegalovirus infection. One entry per CDR3 protein, called by TCRdb with MiXCR from the reads. This table has just under 550,000 distinct CDR3 sequences, about a quarter appearing once. Sequenced input: PBMCs. These receptor sequences come from a human donor in good health (CMV status not recorded). Some clones in this sample may be carry-over from other donors' samples.

This chain links TRBV11-1 with TRBJ2-1; D call uncertain. Looked up from germline, CDR1 is SGHAT and CDR2 is FQDESV (reference sequence). The CDR3 consists of 14 residues. The V end lost 5 bases, the J end lost 4 bases, and 12 bases lay between the germline ends. CDR3 amino acids: CASSPWTLYNEQFF. The CDR3 bases are TGTGCCAGCAGCCCTTGGACCCTTTACAATGAGCAGTTCTTC.

This sequence joins TRBV12-3 or TRBV12-4 and TRBJ1-5, with 7 nucleotides matching TRBD1. There are 12 residues in the CDR3. With 1 base clipped from V and 11 bases from J, the junction kept 2 bases outside the gene matches. The CDR3 nucleotides are TGTGCCAGCAGTTTAGTGGGACAGTCCCAGCATTTT. Amino acid sequence: CASSLVGQSQHF.

This clonotype showed up just a few times. The CDR3 DNA reads as TGTGCCAGCAGTGCCTCAATTAGCTCCTACAATGAGCAGTTCTTC. Translating gives CASSASISSYNEQFF. The chain joins TRBV6-2 or TRBV6-3 to TRBJ2-1; D remains unclear. CDR1 and CDR2 (germline): MNHEY, SVGEGT. Trimming shortened V by 5 bases and J by 0 bases, and 11 bases separated the two germline ends. This CDR3 spans 15 amino acids.

This rearrangement joins TRBV28 to TRBJ1-5, with no clear D. Per the germline V gene, CDR1 is MDHEN and CDR2 is SYDVKM. CDR3 length equals 12 residues. The V end lost 5 bases, the J end lost 7 bases, and 9 bases lay between the germline ends. In DNA form, the CDR3 reads TGTGCCAGCAGTCCCCTTTGGCAGCCCCAGCATTTT. Amino acids: CASSPLWQPQHF. Complete variable domain (other parts from reference TRBV28 and TRBJ1-5): DVKVTQSSRYLVKRTGEKVFLECVQDMDHENMFWYRQDPGLGLRLIYFSYDVKMKEKGDIPEGYSVSREKKERFSLILESASTNQTSMYLCASSPLWQPQHFGDGTRLSIL.

V is TRBV27 and J is TRBJ2-1; D ambiguous. The ends were cut back, 6 bases at V and 0 bases at J, with 12 bases in the middle. Germline V gene sequence: CDR1 MNHEY, CDR2 SMNVEV (reference sequence). CDR3 size: 15 residues. The DNA of the CDR3 is TGTGCCAGCAGCCTAGGAGTACTCTCCTACAATGAGCAGTTCTTC. This sequence encodes CASSLGVLSYNEQFF.